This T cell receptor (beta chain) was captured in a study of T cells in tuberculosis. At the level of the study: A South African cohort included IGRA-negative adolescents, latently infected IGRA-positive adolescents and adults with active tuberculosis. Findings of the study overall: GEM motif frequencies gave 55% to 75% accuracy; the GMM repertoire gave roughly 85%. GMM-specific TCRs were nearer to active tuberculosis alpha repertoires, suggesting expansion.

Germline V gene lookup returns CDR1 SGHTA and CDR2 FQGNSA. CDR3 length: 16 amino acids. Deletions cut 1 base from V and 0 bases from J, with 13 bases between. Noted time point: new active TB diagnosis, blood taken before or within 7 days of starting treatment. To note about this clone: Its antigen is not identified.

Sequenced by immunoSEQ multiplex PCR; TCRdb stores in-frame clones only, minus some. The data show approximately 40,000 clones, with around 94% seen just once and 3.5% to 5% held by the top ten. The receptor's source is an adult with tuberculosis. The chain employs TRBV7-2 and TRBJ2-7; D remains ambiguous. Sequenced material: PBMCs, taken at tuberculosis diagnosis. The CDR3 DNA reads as TGTGCCAGCAGCTTAGTGTACGGTGGTACCTCCTACGAGCAGTACTTC. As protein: CASSLVYGGTSYEQYF. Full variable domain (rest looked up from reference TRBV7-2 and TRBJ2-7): GAGVSQSPSNKVTEKGKDVELRCDPISGHTALYWYRQSLGQGLEFLIYFQGNSAPDKSGLPSDRFSAERTGGSVSTLTIQRTQQEDSAVYLCASSLVYGGTSYEQYFGPGTRLTVT.